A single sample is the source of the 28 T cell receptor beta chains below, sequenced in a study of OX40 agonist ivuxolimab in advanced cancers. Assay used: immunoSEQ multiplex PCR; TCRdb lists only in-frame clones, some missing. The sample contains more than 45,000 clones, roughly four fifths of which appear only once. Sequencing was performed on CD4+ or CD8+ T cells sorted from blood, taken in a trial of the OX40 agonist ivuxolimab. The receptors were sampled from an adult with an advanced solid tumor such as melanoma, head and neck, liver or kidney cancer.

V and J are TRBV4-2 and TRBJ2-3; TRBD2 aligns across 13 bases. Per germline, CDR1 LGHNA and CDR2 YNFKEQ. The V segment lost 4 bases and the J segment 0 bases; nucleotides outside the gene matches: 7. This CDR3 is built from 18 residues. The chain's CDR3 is CASSRGLAGDRSTDTQYF. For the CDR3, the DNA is TGTGCCAGCAGCCGCGGACTAGCGGGGGATCGGAGCACAGATACGCAGTATTTT.

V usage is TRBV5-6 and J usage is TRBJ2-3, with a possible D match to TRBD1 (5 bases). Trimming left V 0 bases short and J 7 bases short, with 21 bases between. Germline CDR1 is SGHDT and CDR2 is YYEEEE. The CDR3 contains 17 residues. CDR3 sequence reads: CASSLALQGVGVHTQYF. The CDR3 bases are TGTGCCAGCAGCTTGGCTCTACAAGGGGTTGGGGTTCATACGCAGTATTTT.

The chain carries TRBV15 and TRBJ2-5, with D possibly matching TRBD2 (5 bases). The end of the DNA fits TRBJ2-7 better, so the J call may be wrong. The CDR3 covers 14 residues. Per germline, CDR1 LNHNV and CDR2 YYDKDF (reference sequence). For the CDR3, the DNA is TGTGCCACCAGGAGGCGGGCTAGCTCCTACGAGCAGTACTTC. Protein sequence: CATRRRASSYEQYF.

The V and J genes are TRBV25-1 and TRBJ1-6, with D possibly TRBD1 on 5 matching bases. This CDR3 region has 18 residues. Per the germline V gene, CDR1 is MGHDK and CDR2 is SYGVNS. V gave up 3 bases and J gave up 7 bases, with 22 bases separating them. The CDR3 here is CASSEIRVNGGRNSPLHF. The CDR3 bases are TGTGCCAGCAGTGAGATTCGGGTTAATGGGGGGAGGAATTCACCCCTCCACTTT.

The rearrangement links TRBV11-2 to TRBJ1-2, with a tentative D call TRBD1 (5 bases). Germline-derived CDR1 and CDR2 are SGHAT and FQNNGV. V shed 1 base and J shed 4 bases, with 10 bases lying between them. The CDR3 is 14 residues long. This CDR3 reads CASSLGTGGYGYTF. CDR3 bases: TGTGCCAGCAGCTTAGGGACGGGGGGCTATGGCTACACCTTC.

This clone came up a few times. CDR3 sequence (DNA): TGCGCCAGCAGTGAAGGTGAGGGGACAGGGAAAGAGGAGCAGTACTTC. It codes for CASSEGEGTGKEEQYF. The V call is TRBV10-1, the J call TRBJ2-7; 9 bases align to TRBD1. Germline assignment: CDR1 WNHNN and CDR2 SYGVQD (reference sequence). The CDR3 has 16 amino acids. The V and J ends lost 3 bases and 7 bases, in that order; junction bases with no gene match: 13.

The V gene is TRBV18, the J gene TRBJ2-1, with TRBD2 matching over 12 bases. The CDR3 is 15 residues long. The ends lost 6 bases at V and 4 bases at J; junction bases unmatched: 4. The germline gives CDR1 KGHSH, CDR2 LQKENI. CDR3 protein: CASSASGGEYNEQFF. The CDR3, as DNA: TGTGCCAGCTCTGCTAGCGGGGGGGAATACAATGAGCAGTTCTTC.

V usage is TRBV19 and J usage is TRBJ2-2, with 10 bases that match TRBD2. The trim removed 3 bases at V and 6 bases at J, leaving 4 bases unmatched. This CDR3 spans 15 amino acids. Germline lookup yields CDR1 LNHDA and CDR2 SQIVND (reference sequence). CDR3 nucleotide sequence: TGTGCCAGTAGTATGAGCGGGGGGGCCCCCGGGGAGCTGTTTTTT. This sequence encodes CASSMSGGAPGELFF.

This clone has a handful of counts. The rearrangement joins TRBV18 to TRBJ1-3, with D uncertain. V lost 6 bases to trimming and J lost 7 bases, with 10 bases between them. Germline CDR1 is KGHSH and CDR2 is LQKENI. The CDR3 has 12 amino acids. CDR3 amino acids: CASSPGGNTIYF. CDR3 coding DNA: TGTGCCAGCTCCCCCGGCGGTAACACCATATATTTT. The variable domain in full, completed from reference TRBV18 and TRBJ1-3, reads NAGVMQNPRHLVRRRGQEARLRCSPMKGHSHVYWYRQLPEEGLKFMVYLQKENIIDESGMPKERFSAEFPKEGPSILRIQQVVRGDSAAYFCASSPGGNTIYFGEGSWLTVV.

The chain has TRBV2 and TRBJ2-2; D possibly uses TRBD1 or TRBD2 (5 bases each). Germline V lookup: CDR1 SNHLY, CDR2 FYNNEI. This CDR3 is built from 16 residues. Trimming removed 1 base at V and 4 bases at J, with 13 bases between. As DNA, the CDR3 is TGTGCCAGCAGTGAAGTTCGGGCAGGGACCACCGGGGAGCTGTTTTTT. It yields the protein CASSEVRAGTTGELFF.

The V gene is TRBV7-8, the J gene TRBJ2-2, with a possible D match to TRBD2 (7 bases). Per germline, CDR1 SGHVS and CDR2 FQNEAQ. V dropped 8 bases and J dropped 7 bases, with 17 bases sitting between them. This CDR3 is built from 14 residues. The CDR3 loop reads CASEDYREGGELFF. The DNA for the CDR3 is TGTGCCAGCGAGGACTACAGGGAGGGCGGGGAGCTGTTTTTT.

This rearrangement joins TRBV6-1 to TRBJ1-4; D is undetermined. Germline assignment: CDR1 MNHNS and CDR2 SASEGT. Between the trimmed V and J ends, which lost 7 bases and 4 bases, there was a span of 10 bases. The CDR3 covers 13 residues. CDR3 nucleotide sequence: TGTGCCAGCACCATCAGCCTTAATGAAAAACTGTTTTTT. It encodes CASTISLNEKLFF.

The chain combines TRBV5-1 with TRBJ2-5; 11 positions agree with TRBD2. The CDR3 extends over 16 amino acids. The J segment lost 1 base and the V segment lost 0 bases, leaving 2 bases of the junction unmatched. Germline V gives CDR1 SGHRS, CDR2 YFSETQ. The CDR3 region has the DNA TGCGCCAGCAGCTTGGCTAGCGGGGGGTTCCAAGAGACCCAGTACTTC. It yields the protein CASSLASGGFQETQYF.

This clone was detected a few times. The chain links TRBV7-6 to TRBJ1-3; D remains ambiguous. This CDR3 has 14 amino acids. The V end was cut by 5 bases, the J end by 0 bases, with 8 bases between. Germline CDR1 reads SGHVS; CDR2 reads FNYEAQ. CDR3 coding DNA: TGTGCCAGCAGCCGAGATTTCTCTGGAAACACCATATATTTT. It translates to CASSRDFSGNTIYF. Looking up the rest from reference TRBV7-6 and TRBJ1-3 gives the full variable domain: GAGVSQSPRYKVTKRGQDVALRCDPISGHVSLYWYRQALGQGPEFLTYFNYEAQQDKSGLPNDRFSAERPEGSISTLTIQRTEQRDSAMYRCASSRDFSGNTIYFGEGSWLTVV.

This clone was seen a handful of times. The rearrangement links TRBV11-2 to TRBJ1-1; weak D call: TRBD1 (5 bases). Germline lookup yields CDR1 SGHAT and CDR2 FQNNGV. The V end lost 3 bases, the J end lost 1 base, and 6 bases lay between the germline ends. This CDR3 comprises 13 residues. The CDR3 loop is CASSFGQNTEAFF. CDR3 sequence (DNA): TGTGCCAGCAGCTTTGGACAGAACACTGAAGCTTTCTTT. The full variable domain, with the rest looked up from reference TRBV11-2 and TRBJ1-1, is EAGVAQSPRYKIIEKRQSVAFWCNPISGHATLYWYQQILGQGPKLLIQFQNNGVVDDSQLPKDRFSAERLKGVDSTLKIQPAKLEDSAVYLCASSFGQNTEAFFGQGTRLTVV.

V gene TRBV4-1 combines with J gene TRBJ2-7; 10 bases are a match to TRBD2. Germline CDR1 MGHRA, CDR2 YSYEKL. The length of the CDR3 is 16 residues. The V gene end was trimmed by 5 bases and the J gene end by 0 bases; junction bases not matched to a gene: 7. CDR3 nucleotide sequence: TGCGCCAGCAGCACACTAGCGGGGCCATCCTCCTACGAGCAGTACTTC. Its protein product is CASSTLAGPSSYEQYF.

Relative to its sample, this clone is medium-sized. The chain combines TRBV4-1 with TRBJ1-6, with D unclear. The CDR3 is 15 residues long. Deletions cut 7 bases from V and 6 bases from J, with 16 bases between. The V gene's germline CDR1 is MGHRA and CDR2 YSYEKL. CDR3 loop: CASKGVPEFNSPLHF. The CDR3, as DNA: TGCGCCAGCAAAGGCGTGCCGGAGTTTAATTCACCCCTCCACTTT.

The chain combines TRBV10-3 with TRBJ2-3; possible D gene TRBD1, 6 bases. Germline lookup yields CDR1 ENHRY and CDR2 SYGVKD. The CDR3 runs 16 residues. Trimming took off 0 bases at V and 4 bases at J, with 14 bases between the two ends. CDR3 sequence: CAISESQRQAPDTQYF. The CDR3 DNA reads TGTGCCATCAGTGAGTCGCAGCGACAGGCTCCAGATACGCAGTATTTT.

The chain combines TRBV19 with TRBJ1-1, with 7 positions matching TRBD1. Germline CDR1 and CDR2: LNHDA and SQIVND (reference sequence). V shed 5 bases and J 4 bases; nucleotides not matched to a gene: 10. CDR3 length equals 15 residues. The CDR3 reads CASSPDRASGTEAFF. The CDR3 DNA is TGTGCCAGTAGTCCTGACAGGGCGTCAGGCACTGAAGCTTTCTTT. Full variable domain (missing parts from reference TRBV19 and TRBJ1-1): DGGITQSPKYLFRKEGQNVTLSCEQNLNHDAMYWYRQDPGQGLRLIYYSQIVNDFQKGDIAEGYSVSREKKESFPLTVTSAQKNPTAFYLCASSPDRASGTEAFFGQGTRLTVV.

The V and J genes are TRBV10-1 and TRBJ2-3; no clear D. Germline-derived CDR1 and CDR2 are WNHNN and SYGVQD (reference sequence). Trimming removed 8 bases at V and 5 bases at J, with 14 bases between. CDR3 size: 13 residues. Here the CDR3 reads CASGSSARDTQYF. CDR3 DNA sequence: TGCGCCAGCGGTTCATCAGCCAGAGATACGCAGTATTTT.

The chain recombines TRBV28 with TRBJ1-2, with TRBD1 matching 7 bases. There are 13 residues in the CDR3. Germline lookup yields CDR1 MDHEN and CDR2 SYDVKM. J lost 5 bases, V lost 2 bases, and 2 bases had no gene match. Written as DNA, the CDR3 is TGTGCCAGCAGTTTAGGACAGGAGTATGGCTACACCTTC. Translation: CASSLGQEYGYTF.

The DNA for the CDR3 is TGCACCAGCAGCCCAACTACTAGCGGGGGTCGAGATACGCAGTATTTT. Protein product: CTSSPTTSGGRDTQYF. V and J are TRBV1 and TRBJ2-3; the table assigns TRBD2, which was not confirmed against the DNA. TRBV1 is marked as a pseudogene. The CDR3 covers 16 residues.

The CDR3: CASRSWTGDGYTF. CDR3 DNA sequence: TGTGCCAGCAGAAGCTGGACAGGGGACGGCTACACCTTC. The rearrangement uses TRBV6-1 and TRBJ1-2, with 9 bases aligning to TRBD1. Germline-derived CDR1 and CDR2 are MNHNS and SASEGT. Unmatched junction bases numbered 7, after V lost 6 bases and J lost 8 bases. The CDR3 is made up of 13 amino acids.

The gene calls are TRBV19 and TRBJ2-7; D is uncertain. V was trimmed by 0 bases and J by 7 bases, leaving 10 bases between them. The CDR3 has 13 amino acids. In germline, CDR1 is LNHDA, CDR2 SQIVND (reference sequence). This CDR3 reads CASSIDRRAEQYF. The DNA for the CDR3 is TGTGCCAGTAGTATAGATCGGCGCGCTGAGCAGTACTTC.

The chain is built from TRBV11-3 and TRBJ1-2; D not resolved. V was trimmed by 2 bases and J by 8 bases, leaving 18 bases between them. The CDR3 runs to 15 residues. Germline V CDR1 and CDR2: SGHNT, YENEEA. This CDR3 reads CASSLRLAGKEGYTF. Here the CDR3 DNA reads TGTGCCAGCAGCTTACGGTTAGCGGGAAAAGAAGGCTACACCTTC.

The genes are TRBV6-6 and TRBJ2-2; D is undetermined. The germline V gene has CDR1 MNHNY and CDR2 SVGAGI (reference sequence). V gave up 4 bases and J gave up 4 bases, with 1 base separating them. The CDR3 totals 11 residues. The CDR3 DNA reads TGTGCCAGCAGTTCCACCGGGGAGCTGTTTTTT. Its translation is CASSSTGELFF.

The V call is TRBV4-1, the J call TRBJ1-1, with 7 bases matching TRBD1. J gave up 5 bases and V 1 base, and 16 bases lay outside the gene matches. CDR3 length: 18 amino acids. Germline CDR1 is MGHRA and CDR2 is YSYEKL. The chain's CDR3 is CASSQVLRQGPRRTEAFF. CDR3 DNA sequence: TGCGCCAGCAGCCAAGTGCTCCGACAGGGACCTCGTAGGACTGAAGCTTTCTTT.

DNA for the CDR3: TGCGCCAGCAGCTTGGTCGGCCACTTAGATAATTCACCCCTCCACTTT. Amino acid sequence: CASSLVGHLDNSPLHF. The genes are TRBV5-1 and TRBJ1-6; D unclear. The CDR3 has 16 amino acids. Germline V gene lookup returns CDR1 SGHRS and CDR2 YFSETQ. Between the trimmed V and J ends, which lost 0 bases and 5 bases, there was a span of 12 bases.